This T cell receptor (beta chain) originates from a study of cytomegalovirus exposure and HLA in healthy donors. Study-wide points: Earlier analysis found most TCR beta V segments productive about 87% or about 30% of the time.

CDR3 size: 14 residues. Germline CDR1 and CDR2: SEHNR and FQNEAQ (reference sequence). PCR involved 60 Vbeta and 13 Jbeta primers. The repertoire was sequenced with immunoSEQ multiplex PCR; TCRdb's copy has only in-frame clones and lacks some. The sample shows approximately 86,000 clones, around 75% of them seen only once. Notes on this clone: What it binds is unknown. At one end the junction does not follow the germline gene, possibly because of a read error.

This chain links TRBV7-9 with TRBJ2-7, with 7 positions matching TRBD1. The TCR originated in a man aged 40-49 years in good health and CMV-seronegative. The source material was PBMCs. The CDR3 here is CSSSPTGQWYEQYF. The CDR3 DNA is TGTTCCAGCAGCCCGACAGGGCAGTGGTACGAGCAGTACTTC. Full variable domain (missing parts from reference TRBV7-9 and TRBJ2-7): DTGVSQNPRHKITKRGQNVTFRCDPISEHNRLYWYRQTLGQGPEFLTYFQNEAQLEKSRLLSDRFSAERPKGSFSTLEIQRTEQGDSAMYLCSSSPTGQWYEQYFGPGTRLTVT.